This TCR beta chain comes out of a study of blood T cells in healthy people across ages. Points from the study as a whole: Diversity was estimated from one million T cells, and these estimates were considered underestimates.

Caucasian individuals from Russia who were healthy and aged 6 to 90 acted as donors. Of note for this clonotype: Its target is unknown.

Trimming cost V 10 bases and J 4 bases, with 21 bases left between them. This CDR3 comprises 15 residues. The authors ran a second PCR of about 6 to 11 cycles using a sample-barcoded 5' primer and a J-beta primer mix. Researchers report that a template-switch adaptor with 12 random nucleotides tagged each cDNA molecule. Each CDR3 protein is one row after TCRdb ran MiXCR on the 5' RACE reads. The sample includes hundreds of thousands of distinct CDR3 sequences, just over 55% of them seen just once. Source material: blood. The chain is built from TRBV12-3 or TRBV12-4 and TRBJ2-3; weak D call: TRBD2 (6 bases). The clonotype was recovered from a man between 35 and 55 years old in good health. The CDR3 sequence is CAIAIWRPSADTQYF. For the CDR3, the DNA is TGTGCCATCGCAATTTGGCGACCTAGCGCAGATACGCAGTATTTT.